Following are 8 T cell receptor beta chains from one sample sequenced in a study of cytomegalovirus exposure and HLA in healthy donors. The PCR made use of 60 Vbeta and 13 Jbeta primers. Measured with immunoSEQ multiplex PCR; TCRdb has only the in-frame clones, and not every one. The table lists some 150,000 clones, around 80% of them singletons. The specimen sequenced was PBMCs. Receptors originate from a middle-aged woman in good health and CMV-seropositive.

This chain connects TRBV10-1 to TRBJ2-1, with 14 nucleotides matching TRBD2. Germline trimming cut 8 bases from V and 8 bases from J; bases unmatched to any gene: 11. The CDR3 runs to 16 residues. Germline V gene data show CDR1 as WNHNN and CDR2 as SYGVQD (reference sequence). CDR3 amino acids: CASVFAGTSGSYEQFF. The CDR3 coding sequence is TGCGCCAGCGTATTCGCCGGGACTAGCGGGAGCTATGAGCAGTTCTTC.

This chain links TRBV6-5 with TRBJ1-4; tentative D call: TRBD1 (5 bases). The CDR3 loop spans 15 amino acids. The V gene's germline CDR1 is MNHEY and CDR2 SVGAGI. V gave up 4 bases and J gave up 3 bases, with 12 bases separating them. CDR3 residues: CASSSQGLANEKLFF. The DNA for the CDR3 is TGTGCCAGCAGTTCTCAGGGTCTGGCTAATGAAAAACTGTTTTTT.

Only a few counts were recorded for this clone. The rearrangement uses TRBV19 and TRBJ2-3; 9 nucleotides align to TRBD1. Per germline, CDR1 LNHDA and CDR2 SQIVND (reference sequence). V gave up 7 bases and J gave up 4 bases; unmatched junction bases: 6. CDR3 length: 14 residues. Here the CDR3 reads CASKTGQGADTQYF. CDR3 nucleotide sequence: TGTGCCAGTAAAACGGGACAGGGTGCAGATACGCAGTATTTT.

The V call is TRBV7-3, the J call TRBJ2-1, with 13 bases matching TRBD2. This CDR3 comprises 17 residues. Trimming cost V 5 bases and J 6 bases; bases outside gene matches: 10. Germline CDR1 and CDR2: SGHTA and FQGTGA. In DNA, the CDR3 is TGTGCCAGCAGCCCATACCGGACTAGCGGGAGCGTCAATGAGCAGTTCTTC. The encoded protein is CASSPYRTSGSVNEQFF.

The chain uses TRBV11-2 and TRBJ2-1, with a possible D match to TRBD2 (7 bases). This CDR3 has 17 amino acids. Trimming left V 0 bases short and J 5 bases short, with 17 bases between. Germline CDR1 reads SGHAT; CDR2 reads FQNNGV. The DNA for the CDR3 is TGTGCCAGCAGCTTAGATCGCGCGGGGGCCTTACACAATGAGCAGTTCTTC. As protein: CASSLDRAGALHNEQFF.

The chain recombines TRBV2 with TRBJ2-2, with TRBD2 matching over 13 bases. Germline CDR1 SNHLY, CDR2 FYNNEI. This CDR3 contains 18 residues. After removal of 6 bases from V and 6 bases from J, the junction contained 13 bases not matched to a gene. The CDR3 sequence: CASRPGLAGYKGAGELFF. The CDR3 DNA reads TGTGCCAGCAGACCGGGACTAGCGGGATATAAAGGGGCCGGGGAGCTGTTTTTT. Complete variable domain (other parts from reference TRBV2 and TRBJ2-2): EPEVTQTPSHQVTQMGQEVILRCVPISNHLYFYWYRQILGQKVEFLVSFYNNEISEKSEIFDDQFSVERPDGSNFTLKIRSTKLEDSAMYFCASRPGLAGYKGAGELFFGEGSRLTVL.

The chain joins TRBV30 to TRBJ2-7; a possible D gene is TRBD1 (6 bases). Germline V gene data show CDR1 as GTSNPN and CDR2 as SVGIG (reference sequence). V lost 1 base and J lost 0, with 10 bases in between. This CDR3 has 14 amino acids. Here the CDR3 DNA reads TGTGCCTGGAGTGAGGGGGACACCTCCTACGAGCAGTACTTC. Amino acid sequence: CAWSEGDTSYEQYF.

This sequence joins TRBV11-2 and TRBJ1-1; 8 nucleotides line up with TRBD1. V shed 1 base and J 5 bases; nucleotides not matched to a gene: 18. In germline, CDR1 is SGHAT, CDR2 FQNNGV. The CDR3 contains 19 residues. DNA for the CDR3: TGTGCCAGCAGCTTAGTAAAGGTGGGACAGGTGTCATTGGGAACTGAAGCTTTCTTT. Translated: CASSLVKVGQVSLGTEAFF.